These 8 T cell receptor beta chains were all obtained from the same sample, sequenced in a study of blood T cell repertoires in COVID-19. Using immunoSEQ multiplex PCR, the repertoire was profiled, and TCRdb retains in-frame clones only, with some absent. The sample includes 150,000 to 200,000 clones, around 73% seen only once; the top ten take 17%. Sequenced sample: PBMCs or T cells enriched from blood (not recorded which). These receptors all stem from a woman aged 45 to 65 who had recovered from COVID-19.

This sequence joins TRBV28 and TRBJ2-4; 8 nucleotides agree with TRBD1. The V gene end was trimmed by 3 bases and the J gene end by 2 bases; junction bases not matched to a gene: 0. This CDR3 has 14 residues. Germline lookup yields CDR1 MDHEN and CDR2 SYDVKM. The CDR3 DNA is TGTGCCAGCAGTTTCAGGGGGCCCAAAAACATTCAGTACTTC. It encodes CASSFRGPKNIQYF.

V gene TRBV30 combines with J gene TRBJ2-7, with 7 bases fitting TRBD2. Germline CDR1 and CDR2: GTSNPN and SVGIG (reference sequence). This CDR3 has 10 amino acids. The V and J ends lost 1 base and 13 bases, in that order; junction bases with no gene match: 4. CDR3 residues: CAWSGGRVYF. The DNA for the CDR3 is TGTGCCTGGAGTGGGGGGAGGGTCTACTTC.

J is TRBJ1-4 and V is TRBV7-9; TRBD1 might be the D (5 bases). V was cut by 5 bases and J by 2 bases, with 9 bases left in between. The CDR3 runs 14 residues. CDR1 and CDR2 from the germline V gene are SEHNR and FQNEAQ (reference sequence). CDR3 residues: CASSLTETNEKLFF. Written as DNA, the CDR3 is TGTGCCAGCAGCCTGACAGAGACTAATGAAAAACTGTTTTTT.

This chain uses TRBV7-9 with TRBJ1-4; D gene unclear. Looked up from germline, CDR1 is SEHNR and CDR2 is FQNEAQ (reference sequence). There are 13 residues in the CDR3. Between the trimmed V and J ends, which lost 5 bases and 7 bases, there was a span of 11 bases. The CDR3 loop reads CASSRSGAEKLFF. The CDR3 nucleotides are TGTGCCAGCAGCCGCAGCGGAGCTGAAAAACTGTTTTTT.

V and J are TRBV28 and TRBJ2-7, with D perhaps matching TRBD1 (6 bases). Trimming stripped 6 bases from V and 6 bases from J, with 12 bases between. Germline values: CDR1 MDHEN, CDR2 SYDVKM. The CDR3 sequence is 12 residues long. The DNA for the CDR3 is TGTGCCAGCAGCTACAGGGTCGGCGAGCAGTACTTC. Protein: CASSYRVGEQYF.

The chain has TRBV10-3 and TRBJ2-1; 9 bases are a match to TRBD2. The CDR3 is 14 amino acids. Unmatched junction bases numbered 6, after V lost 8 bases and J lost 4 bases. Germline V lookup: CDR1 ENHRY, CDR2 SYGVKD. CDR3 in DNA: TGTGCCATCGCTAGCGGGACAGATTACAATGAGCAGTTCTTC. Amino acid sequence: CAIASGTDYNEQFF.

The chain employs TRBV6-5 and TRBJ1-1; 9 bases agree with TRBD1. V lost 6 bases and J lost 3; bases outside the gene matches: 2. The germline V gene has CDR1 MNHEY and CDR2 SVGAGI. The CDR3 runs 13 residues. The CDR3 sequence: CASRGQGHTEAFF. CDR3 coding DNA: TGTGCCAGCAGAGGACAGGGGCACACTGAAGCTTTCTTT.

This clone was detected once. The chain couples TRBV18 to TRBJ2-1, with 9 bases matching TRBD2. CDR3 length: 16 amino acids. Unmatched junction bases numbered 7, after V lost 2 bases and J lost 5 bases. Per the germline V gene, CDR1 is KGHSH and CDR2 is LQKENI. Here the CDR3 DNA reads TGTGCCAGCTCACCATCAGAACTAGCGGGCAACAATGAGCAGTTCTTC. Protein sequence: CASSPSELAGNNEQFF.